The present T cell receptor beta chain was sequenced within a study of cytomegalovirus exposure and HLA in healthy donors. Overall study results and limits: When a later analysis compared HLA-associated TCR beta chains with equally common others, the HLA-associated chains turned out to be more clonally expanded and to have lower generation probabilities. Overall, around 150 TCR beta chains were annotated as cytomegalovirus-associated.

Primers for the PCR totalled 60 Vbeta and 13 Jbeta. Here immunoSEQ multiplex PCR was the method, and the copy in TCRdb shows in-frame clones only, minus some. The sample shows roughly 140,000 clones, about 80% of them seen only once. Trimming took 0 bases from V and 5 from J, leaving 8 bases between them. The length of the CDR3 is 14 residues. Germline values: CDR1 SGHRS, CDR2 YFSETQ. In regard to this clone: The target antigen is unknown.

The chain joins TRBV5-1 to TRBJ2-2; D gene unclear. The origin of this receptor is a woman aged 45-60 years in good health and CMV-seropositive. Material: PBMCs. This CDR3 is CASSLDSATGELFF. CDR3 sequence (DNA): TGCGCCAGCAGCTTGGACTCAGCGACCGGGGAGCTGTTTTTT.